The 11 T cell receptor beta chains reported below all come from one sample, sequenced in a study of blood T cells in healthy people across ages. A second PCR, run for about 7 to 11 cycles, used a sample-barcoded 5' primer plus a J-beta primer mix. From the 5' RACE reads, TCRdb called clonotypes with MiXCR, one entry per CDR3 protein. The sample yields about 630,000 distinct CDR3 sequences, roughly 20% seen once. The source material was blood. The receptors were gathered from a man between 65 and 80 years old in good health.

As concerns this clonotype: A junction end diverges from the germline sequence, so it may reflect a read error. The chain employs TRBV12-3 or TRBV12-4 and TRBJ2-3; D might be TRBD1 (7 bases). The CDR3 totals 14 residues. The CDR3 sequence is CASSFRGTGDTQYF. DNA for the CDR3: TGTGCCAGCAGTTTCAGGGGGACGGGAGATACGCAATATTTT.

Details on this clonotype: Possible read error: a much larger clone is one base away. The chain has TRBV18 and TRBJ2-5; unclear D gene. The J call is uncertain, as TRBJ2-1 better fits the DNA end. Per the germline V gene, CDR1 is KGHSH and CDR2 is LQKENI. The CDR3 length is 12 residues. The CDR3 DNA is TGTGCCAGCTCATTTGGGCTCAATGGGCAGTTCTTC. This codes for CASSFGLNGQFF.

This clonotype was detected a few times. The genes are TRBV3-1 and TRBJ2-2; D not resolved. Germline V gives CDR1 LGHDT, CDR2 YNNKEL (reference sequence). V was cut by 1 base and J by 6 bases, with 6 bases left in between. There are 13 residues in the CDR3. The CDR3 sequence: CASSQGIPGELFF. The CDR3 bases are TGTGCCAGCAGCCAAGGAATACCCGGGGAGCTGTTTTTT. Combining the CDR3 with reference TRBV3-1 and TRBJ2-2 gives the whole variable domain DTAVSQTPKYLVTQMGNDKSIKCEQNLGHDTMYWYKQDSKKFLKIMFSYNNKELIINETVPNRFSPKSPDKAHLNLHINSLELGDSAVYFCASSQGIPGELFFGEGSRLTVL.

The J gene is TRBJ1-2, the V gene TRBV27; 7 bases fit TRBD1. The V and J ends lost 5 bases and 2 bases, in that order; junction bases with no gene match: 8. The germline V gene encodes CDR1 MNHEY and CDR2 SMNVEV (reference sequence). This CDR3 is built from 15 residues. The CDR3 DNA reads TGTGCCAGCAGTCCAGAGACAGGGCGGAACTATGGCTACACCTTC. The encoded protein is CASSPETGRNYGYTF.

In DNA, the CDR3 is TGTGCCAGCAGCGCCTTCTCCGGGACAGATAATTCACCCCTCCACTTT. Its translation is CASSAFSGTDNSPLHF. The gene calls are TRBV9 and TRBJ1-6; 7 bases align to TRBD1. This CDR3 is 16 amino acids long. The germline V gene encodes CDR1 SGDLS and CDR2 YYNGEE. Unmatched junction bases numbered 8, after V lost 3 bases and J lost 5 bases.

Only a few counts were recorded for this clonotype. The chain combines TRBV19 with TRBJ1-5, with TRBD1 as a possible D gene (6 bases). The CDR3 has 16 residues. V was pared by 4 bases and J by 2 bases, with 15 bases between. The V gene's germline CDR1 is LNHDA and CDR2 SQIVND (reference sequence). The CDR3 sequence: CASSTLTGPGNQPQHF. CDR3 DNA sequence: TGTGCCAGTAGTACCTTAACAGGGCCTGGCAATCAGCCCCAGCATTTT.

This clonotype was counted only a few times. The rearrangement uses TRBV28 and TRBJ2-1; D may be TRBD2 (5 bases). The CDR3 is 14 residues long. Per the germline V gene, CDR1 is MDHEN and CDR2 is SYDVKM. Trimming stripped 6 bases from V and 3 bases from J, with 12 bases between. The CDR3: CASSQPRGYNEQFF. CDR3 coding DNA: TGTGCCAGCAGCCAACCCCGGGGCTACAATGAGCAGTTCTTC.

The table lists this clonotype with a few counts. The CDR3 reads CASSQDDAQGLMPQHF. As DNA, the CDR3 is TGTGCCAGCAGCCAAGATGACGCACAGGGGTTGATGCCCCAGCATTTT. The chain recombines TRBV4-2 with TRBJ1-5, with TRBD1 identical over 7 bases. Germline V gene data show CDR1 as LGHNA and CDR2 as YNFKEQ. Unmatched junction bases numbered 11, after V lost 0 bases and J lost 9 bases. CDR3 size: 16 residues.

A few counts support this clonotype. This sequence joins TRBV5-1 and TRBJ2-5, with 7 bases lining up with TRBD2. CDR1 is SGHRS, CDR2 YFSETQ, per germline. The CDR3 length is 15 residues. The junction had 7 bases not matched to a gene; V was cut back by 3 bases and J by 2 bases. For the CDR3, the DNA is TGCGCCAGCAGCTCACCTAGCGGCACGCAAGAGACCCAGTACTTC. Translation gives CASSSPSGTQETQYF.

This clonotype was counted between two and nine times. J is TRBJ2-3 and V is TRBV5-4; D assignment may be TRBD1 or TRBD2 (5 bases each). V lost 0 bases and J 6 bases, leaving 11 bases between the germline ends. The CDR3 runs 14 residues. Germline V gene sequence: CDR1 SGHNT, CDR2 YYREEE (reference sequence). The CDR3 loop reads CASSLDGARDTQYF. CDR3 in DNA: TGTGCCAGCAGCTTGGACGGGGCAAGGGATACGCAGTATTTT.

A note on this clonotype: The conserved phenylalanine or tryptophan is not found at the CDR3 terminus, so this likely reflects a read error. Written as DNA, the CDR3 is TGCGCCAGCAGCGGTTCTAGCAGGAGGGCTGGTGAGCAGTTCCTC. Amino acids: CASSGSSRRAGEQFL. This chain connects TRBV5-1 to TRBJ2-1, with a tentative D call TRBD2 (6 bases). The CDR3 totals 15 residues. CDR1 is SGHRS and CDR2 is YFSETQ in the germline V gene. V lost 4 bases and J lost 9, with 20 bases in between.